This T cell receptor beta chain was captured in a study of blood T cell repertoires in COVID-19. Here immunoSEQ multiplex PCR was the method, and the copy in TCRdb shows in-frame clones only, minus some. The sample has 400,000 to 550,000 clones, about 85% seen once. This TCR was recovered from a woman aged 18-29 years with acute COVID-19. Sequencing was done on a sample of PBMCs or T cells enriched from blood (not recorded which).

For the CDR3, the DNA is TGTGCCAGCAGCTCACCCGGGACTAGCGACTACGAGCAGTACTTC. This codes for CASSSPGTSDYEQYF. This rearrangement joins TRBV7-2 to TRBJ2-7; TRBD2 matches at 10 bases. This CDR3 has 15 amino acids. Germline-derived CDR1 and CDR2 are SGHTA and FQGNSA. Trimming took 4 bases from V and 3 from J; bases not matched to a gene: 6.